The clone carrying this T cell receptor beta chain turned up a few times. The data are from a study of blood T cell repertoires in COVID-19. The repertoire was sequenced with immunoSEQ multiplex PCR; TCRdb's copy has only in-frame clones and lacks some. This table has 200,000 to 250,000 clones, approximately 84% appearing once. Trimming cost V 7 bases and J 9 bases; bases outside gene matches: 10. Germline loops: CDR1 MNHEY, CDR2 SVGAGI. The CDR3 spans 14 residues. The receptor's source is a man in his forties or fifties with acute or convalescent COVID-19. The rearrangement links TRBV6-5 to TRBJ2-1; 9 nucleotides align to TRBD2. Sequences were obtained from peripheral blood. CDR3 nucleotides: TGTGCCAGCACCGGGACTAGCTCCCGATCTGAGCAGTTCTTC. Translation: CASTGTSSRSEQFF.